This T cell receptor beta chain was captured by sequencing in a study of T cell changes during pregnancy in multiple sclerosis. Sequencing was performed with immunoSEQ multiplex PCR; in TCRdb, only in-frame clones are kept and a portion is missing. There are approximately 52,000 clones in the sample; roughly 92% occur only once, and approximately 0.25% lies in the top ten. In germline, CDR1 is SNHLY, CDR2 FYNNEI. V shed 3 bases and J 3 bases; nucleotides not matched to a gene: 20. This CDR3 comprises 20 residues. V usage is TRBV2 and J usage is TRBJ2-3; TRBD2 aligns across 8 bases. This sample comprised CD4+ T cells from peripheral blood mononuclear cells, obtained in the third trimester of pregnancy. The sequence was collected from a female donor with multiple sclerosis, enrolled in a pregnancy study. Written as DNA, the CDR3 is TGTGCCAGCAGTGAGGGCAGAGGATTCGGGGCGGGCGGGAGGACAGATACGCAGTATTTT. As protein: CASSEGRGFGAGGRTDTQYF.